This entry lists 6 T cell receptor beta chains sequenced from one sample in a study of T-cell memory formation after mild COVID-19. Each CDR3 protein is one row after TCRdb ran MiXCR on the 5' RACE reads. The sample consists of hundreds of thousands of distinct CDR3 sequences, about 23% of them appearing once. Sequenced sample: PBMCs or a T cell subset sorted from them (not recorded which). The receptors shown here come from an adult woman who had mild COVID-19 (a few samples of this study predate the infection). Cell type and time point are not known.

The table lists this clonotype with a few counts. CDR3 nucleotides: TGTGCCAGCAGCCCCCGGGCATATAAGGGCACCGGGGAGCTGTTTTTT. Translated: CASSPRAYKGTGELFF. This chain connects TRBV6-2 or TRBV6-3 to TRBJ2-2, with unresolved D. This CDR3 comprises 16 residues. Looked up from germline, CDR1 is MNHEY and CDR2 is SVGEGT. Deletions cut 6 bases from V and 4 bases from J, with 18 bases between.

This clonotype has more than one count but fewer than ten. The chain combines TRBV29-1 with TRBJ2-5; 9 nucleotides line up with TRBD2. The CDR3 length is 12 residues. The J segment lost 5 bases and the V segment lost 7 bases, leaving 5 bases of the junction unmatched. CDR1 and CDR2 (germline): SQVTM, ANQGSEA. CDR3: CSGIAGVETQYF. CDR3 nucleotide sequence: TGCAGCGGAATAGCGGGAGTGGAGACCCAGTACTTC.

The gene calls are TRBV9 and TRBJ1-5; the D gene is possibly TRBD1 (6 bases). Trimming took off 2 bases at V and 6 bases at J, with 12 bases between the two ends. The CDR3 covers 14 residues. Germline loops: CDR1 SGDLS, CDR2 YYNGEE. The CDR3: CASSVQGLGQPQHF. The CDR3 DNA reads TGTGCCAGCAGCGTTCAGGGGCTCGGTCAGCCCCAGCATTTT.

This clonotype was detected only a few times. The chain couples TRBV7-9 to TRBJ2-5; D unresolved. The CDR3 runs 14 residues. Germline CDR1 and CDR2: SEHNR and FQNEAQ (reference sequence). Trimming shortened V by 1 base and J by 4 bases, and 10 bases separated the two germline ends. CDR3 amino acids: CASSLDTRRETQYF. In nucleotides, the CDR3 is TGTGCCAGCAGCTTAGATACGCGGAGAGAGACCCAGTACTTC.

The chain combines TRBV7-8 with TRBJ2-2, with 14 bases matching TRBD2. The CDR3 contains 19 residues. With V trimmed by 6 bases and J by 5 bases, 14 bases remained unmatched. Germline CDR1 SGHVS, CDR2 FQNEAQ. CDR3 nucleotide sequence: TGTGCCAGCAGAGCCGGACTAGCGGGAGGTAGTTGGGAGACCGGGGAGCTGTTTTTT. It is translated as CASRAGLAGGSWETGELFF.

This clonotype appeared many times. J is TRBJ2-3 and V is TRBV20-1; TRBD2 agrees at 11 bases. Germline V gene data show CDR1 as DFQATT and CDR2 as SNEGSKA (reference sequence). The CDR3 is 16 amino acids. The trim removed 4 bases at V and 0 bases at J, leaving 6 bases unmatched. The CDR3 region has the DNA TGCAGTGCTACTACCCGGACTAGCGGGAGCACAGATACGCAGTATTTT. The encoded protein is CSATTRTSGSTDTQYF.